A single sample is the source of the 15 T cell receptor beta chains below, sequenced in a study of T cell responses to AZD1222 COVID-19 vaccine (dated by TCRdb to the early 2020s). Library generation was performed with the immunoSEQ multiplex PCR assay. Entries here come from immuneACCESS through TCRdb and include only in-frame sequences with V and J called. Some clones fail to appear in such tables; in the studies checked, an unresolved V gene covers under half of the shortfall, and the cause of the remainder is unknown. The sample table contains fewer than 110,000 clones; only one count was recorded for 87% of them. The top ten constitute more than 15% of the sample. Read against the paper, the sample's time point label means: baseline before first vaccination. The source was peripheral blood, collected on day 0 of AZD1222 vaccination. The source is an adult in good health.

In its sample, this clone was seen once. This chain joins TRBV28 and TRBJ2-5; D not resolved. CDR3 length: 12 amino acids. The germline V and J ends were trimmed by 7 bases and 2 bases, with 8 bases remaining between them. Germline V gives CDR1 MDHEN, CDR2 SYDVKM. The DNA for the CDR3 is TGTGCCAGCAACGTGGTACAAGAGACCCAGTACTTC. Its protein product is CASNVVQETQYF. Complete variable domain (other parts from reference TRBV28 and TRBJ2-5): DVKVTQSSRYLVKRTGEKVFLECVQDMDHENMFWYRQDPGLGLRLIYFSYDVKMKEKGDIPEGYSVSREKKERFSLILESASTNQTSMYLCASNVVQETQYFGPGTRLLVL.

This clone was seen only once. The genes are TRBV7-2 and TRBJ2-7, with unresolved D. V was cut by 3 bases and J by 3 bases, with 21 bases left in between. The CDR3 is made up of 17 amino acids. Germline values: CDR1 SGHTA, CDR2 FQGNSA. The CDR3 nucleotides read TGTGCCAGCAGCTTCTCCTATCAGACTCCACAGAACTACGAGCAGTACTTC. This encodes CASSFSYQTPQNYEQYF. Full variable domain (rest looked up from reference TRBV7-2 and TRBJ2-7): GAGVSQSPSNKVTEKGKDVELRCDPISGHTALYWYRQSLGQGLEFLIYFQGNSAPDKSGLPSDRFSAERTGGSVSTLTIQRTQQEDSAVYLCASSFSYQTPQNYEQYFGPGTRLTVT.

This clone has just one count. CDR3 protein: CASSGDPGGSSTNEKLFF. Here the CDR3 DNA reads TGTGCCAGCAGCGGAGACCCAGGGGGCTCTTCAACTAATGAAAAACTGTTTTTT. The V gene is TRBV9, the J gene TRBJ1-4; the match to TRBD1 covers 8 bases. This CDR3 has 18 amino acids. The V and J ends lost 3 bases and 0 bases, in that order; junction bases with no gene match: 10. Germline V gene lookup returns CDR1 SGDLS and CDR2 YYNGEE.

This chain joins TRBV5-1 and TRBJ1-6, with a tentative D call TRBD1 (6 bases). CDR1 is SGHRS, CDR2 YFSETQ, per germline. V lost 3 bases, J lost 10 bases, and 20 bases lay in between. There are 16 residues in the CDR3. The CDR3 loop reads CASSSRDTKPPSPLHF. Written as DNA, the CDR3 is TGCGCCAGCAGCTCCCGGGACACAAAACCCCCCTCACCCCTCCACTTT.

The chain joins TRBV11-3 to TRBJ2-7, with unresolved D. Germline V gene data show CDR1 as SGHNT and CDR2 as YENEEA. V lost 4 bases to trimming and J lost 5 bases, with 12 bases between them. There are 13 residues in the CDR3. The CDR3 loop reads CASSYSSLDEQYF. In nucleotides, the CDR3 is TGTGCCAGCAGCTACTCATCGCTGGACGAGCAGTACTTC.

The chain carries TRBV7-3 and TRBJ2-3; D is possibly TRBD2 (6 bases). This CDR3 region has 15 residues. Germline CDR1 reads SGHTA; CDR2 reads FQGTGA. V dropped 5 bases and J dropped 2 bases, with 14 bases sitting between them. CDR3 protein: CASSQRLANTDTQYF. CDR3 DNA: TGTGCCAGCAGCCAACGTCTAGCGAACACAGATACGCAGTATTTT.

The chain employs TRBV19 and TRBJ2-2, with 15 nucleotides matching TRBD2. CDR1 and CDR2 from the germline V gene are LNHDA and SQIVND (reference sequence). Losses at the gene ends were 2 bases for V and 5 bases for J; bases not matched to a gene: 9. The CDR3 loop spans 19 amino acids. In DNA form, the CDR3 reads TGTGCCAGTAGTATACCATCGGGACTAGCGGGAGGAAGTACCGGGGAGCTGTTTTTT. Translating it yields CASSIPSGLAGGSTGELFF. The variable domain in full, completed from reference TRBV19 and TRBJ2-2, reads DGGITQSPKYLFRKEGQNVTLSCEQNLNHDAMYWYRQDPGQGLRLIYYSQIVNDFQKGDIAEGYSVSREKKESFPLTVTSAQKNPTAFYLCASSIPSGLAGGSTGELFFGEGSRLTVL.

This chain joins TRBV3-1 (or the pseudogene TRBV3-2) and TRBJ2-1, with D possibly matching TRBD2 (6 bases). Trimming removed 4 bases from V and 7 bases from J, with 14 bases in between. The CDR3 is 14 residues long. Germline CDR1 and CDR2: LGHDT and YNNKEL (reference sequence). CDR3: CASSRGLAGNEQFF. The DNA of the CDR3 is TGTGCCAGCAGCCGAGGACTGGCGGGGAATGAGCAGTTCTTC.

This clone was counted a few times. The chain couples TRBV18 to TRBJ2-7; the D gene is possibly TRBD2 (5 bases). V lost 1 base and J 3 bases, leaving 13 bases between the germline ends. This CDR3 has 15 amino acids. Germline CDR1 reads KGHSH; CDR2 reads LQKENI. The CDR3 spells CASSPRSSSSYEQYF. CDR3 sequence (DNA): TGTGCCAGCTCACCACGCAGTTCTAGCAGCTACGAGCAGTACTTC.

The rearrangement uses TRBV28 and TRBJ2-1; no clear D gene. V lost 2 bases, J lost 9 bases, and 17 bases lay in between. Germline assignment: CDR1 MDHEN and CDR2 SYDVKM. This CDR3 has 15 residues. The DNA of the CDR3 is TGTGCCAGCAGTTTAAGGTCTCCGGTTGAAAGTGAGCAGTTCTTC. This codes for CASSLRSPVESEQFF.

This clone appeared a few times. V is TRBV28 and J is TRBJ2-5; D gene unclear. This CDR3 is 14 amino acids long. The ends were cut back, 3 bases at V and 2 bases at J, with 10 bases in the middle. The V gene's germline CDR1 is MDHEN and CDR2 SYDVKM. The CDR3 reads CASSLWDGQETQYF. The CDR3 DNA sequence: TGTGCCAGCAGTTTGTGGGATGGGCAAGAGACCCAGTACTTC.

The chain recombines TRBV3-1 (or the pseudogene TRBV3-2) with TRBJ2-3; TRBD1 might be the D (5 bases). With 8 bases removed from V and 0 bases from J, the gap between germline ends came to 12 bases. CDR1 is LGHDT, CDR2 YNNKEL, per germline (reference sequence). The CDR3 length is 14 residues. Here the CDR3 DNA reads TGTGCCAGCGGGCCCCCAGGGAGCACAGATACGCAGTATTTT. Amino acids: CASGPPGSTDTQYF.

This chain joins TRBV5-4 and TRBJ1-1; D not resolved. Germline V CDR1 and CDR2: SGHNT, YYREEE (reference sequence). This CDR3 comprises 16 residues. The V gene lost 0 bases and the J gene lost 6 bases, with 18 bases spanning the gap. CDR3 coding DNA: TGTGCCAGCAGCTTGGCTGATTGGGAGCCTTTCTCTGAAGCTTTCTTT. This sequence encodes CASSLADWEPFSEAFF.

The chain recombines TRBV10-3 with TRBJ2-7; the D gene is possibly TRBD2 (5 bases). Per germline, CDR1 ENHRY and CDR2 SYGVKD. Trimming stripped 3 bases from V and 3 bases from J, with 6 bases between. CDR3 length: 12 residues. CDR3 protein: CAISDSDYEQYF. In nucleotides, the CDR3 is TGTGCCATCAGTGATAGCGACTACGAGCAGTACTTC.

The V and J genes are TRBV5-8 and TRBJ1-4, with a tentative D call TRBD1 (5 bases). Trimming took off 4 bases at V and 12 bases at J, with 19 bases between the two ends. This CDR3 has 14 amino acids. Germline V CDR1 and CDR2: SGHTS, YDEGEE. The CDR3 DNA reads TGTGCCAGCAGCACCCCGGCGGCCCCGGGGGAACTGTTTTTT. Its translation is CASSTPAAPGELFF. Looking up the rest from reference TRBV5-8 and TRBJ1-4 gives the full variable domain: EAGVTQSPTHLIKTRGQQATLRCSPISGHTSVYWYQQALGLGLQFLLWYDEGEERNRGNFPPRFSGRQFPNYSSELNVNALELEDSALYLCASSTPAAPGELFFGSGTQLSVL.